This is a list of T cell receptor beta chains from one sample in a study of blood T cell repertoires in COVID-19. Sequencing was performed with immunoSEQ multiplex PCR; in TCRdb, only in-frame clones are kept and a portion is missing. The sample lists approximately 140,000 clones, about 88% occurring once. The sequenced material came from peripheral blood. The receptors stem from a human donor with COVID-19, enrolled during active disease. The donor label of this sample is uncertain. Both conserved end residues are part of each CDR3. D genes are given only for firm matches. Clone size is not always given. Where it is, it says once, few, many or a class for expanded clones.

D gene | clone size | J gene | V gene | CDR3 protein | CDR3 DNA
- | - | TRBJ2-1 | TRBV7-9 | CASSLGANNEQFF | TGTGCCAGCAGCTTAGGAGCGAATAATGAGCAGTTCTTC
- | - | TRBJ1-5 | TRBV15 | CATSRQFNQPQHF | TGTGCCACCAGCAGACAATTCAATCAGCCCCAGCATTTT
TRBD1 | - | TRBJ1-5 | TRBV6-5 | CASIRQGGILPQHF | TGTGCCAGCATCAGACAGGGGGGGATTTTACCCCAGCATTTT
TRBD1 | - | TRBJ2-7 | TRBV5-1 | CASSLGQGEYEQYF | TGCGCCAGCAGCCTGGGACAGGGGGAATACGAGCAGTACTTC
- | - | TRBJ1-6 | TRBV19 | CASSIESSSPLHF | TGTGCCAGTAGTATAGAGTCGAGTTCACCCCTCCACTTT
- | - | TRBJ2-7 | TRBV3-1/TRBV3-2 | CASSRGARDHEQYF | TGTGCCAGCAGCCGAGGCGCCCGAGACCACGAGCAGTACTTC
- | - | TRBJ2-1 | TRBV28 | CASTGSSKINNEQFF | TGTGCCAGCACCGGGAGTTCAAAGATTAACAATGAGCAGTTCTTC
- | - | TRBJ2-7 | TRBV10-3 | CAISEQGSTYEQYF | TGTGCCATCAGTGAGCAGGGTTCCACCTACGAGCAGTACTTC
TRBD1 | - | TRBJ2-2 | TRBV13 | CASSRTGANTGELFF | TGTGCCAGCAGCCGGACAGGGGCGAACACCGGGGAGCTGTTTTTT
- | - | TRBJ2-1 | TRBV18 | CASSPPVRGDNEQFF | TGTGCCAGCTCACCACCGGTCAGGGGGGACAATGAGCAGTTCTTC
- | - | TRBJ2-5 | TRBV25-1 | CASRPDWGIGETQYF | TGTGCCAGCCGCCCCGATTGGGGCATAGGGGAGACCCAGTACTTC
- | - | TRBJ1-2 | TRBV9 | CASSAHDIQSNYGYTF | TGTGCCAGCAGCGCCCATGATATTCAGTCTAACTATGGCTACACCTTC
- | - | TRBJ2-7 | TRBV5-1 | CASSLARQGRDYEQYF | TGCGCCAGCAGCTTGGCCCGACAGGGGAGGGACTACGAGCAGTACTTC
- | - | TRBJ1-5 | TRBV25-1 | CASSQTLKPRGSNQPQHF | TGTGCCAGCAGTCAGACCTTAAAACCGCGAGGTAGCAATCAGCCCCAGCATTTT
- | few | TRBJ1-2 | TRBV6-8 | CARRTDQDGYTF | TGTGCCAGGAGGACAGACCAAGATGGCTACACCTTC
- | - | TRBJ2-5 | TRBV6-4 | CASSDPGGKETQYF | TGTGCCAGCAGTGACCCCGGCGGAAAAGAGACCCAGTACTTC
TRBD1 | - | TRBJ2-7 | TRBV19 | CASSPRDRAEQYF | TGTGCCAGTAGTCCGAGGGACAGGGCCGAGCAGTACTTC
- | - | TRBJ2-1 | TRBV2 | CASSSPRSRLGSDNEQFF | TGTGCCAGCAGCTCCCCGAGGTCCCGACTAGGCTCTGACAATGAGCAGTTCTTC
TRBD2 | - | TRBJ2-7 | TRBV2 | CASSETGLAGGPCF | TGTGCCAGCAGTGAAACGGGACTAGCGGGGGGCCCCTGCTTC
- | - | TRBJ1-6 | TRBV11-2 | CASMAAYNSPLHF | TGTGCCAGCATGGCGGCATATAATTCACCCCTCCACTTT
TRBD2 | once | TRBJ2-1 | TRBV2 | CANVLAGGHREQFF | TGTGCCAACGTACTAGCGGGAGGGCACCGTGAGCAGTTCTTC
- | - | TRBJ1-2 | TRBV11-2 | CASSLGHWTKYGYTF | TGTGCCAGCAGCTTAGGGCATTGGACAAAGTATGGCTACACCTTC
- | - | TRBJ1-5 | TRBV15 | CATSRDYLRSNQPQHF | TGTGCCACCAGCAGAGATTATTTGAGGAGCAATCAGCCCCAGCATTTT
TRBD1 | - | TRBJ1-5 | TRBV2 | CASSETGSGQPQHF | TGTGCCAGCAGCGAGACAGGGTCCGGTCAGCCCCAGCATTTT
TRBD1 | - | TRBJ2-5 | TRBV5-4 | CASSRSQGALQETQYF | TGTGCCAGCAGCCGCTCCCAGGGGGCCCTGCAAGAGACCCAGTACTTC
TRBD1 | - | TRBJ1-4 | TRBV5-1 | CASRQGSTNEKLFF | TGCGCCAGTAGACAGGGGAGTACCAATGAAAAACTGTTTTTT
- | once | TRBJ1-1 | TRBV3-1/TRBV3-2 | CASARQDLNTEAFF | TGTGCCAGCGCACGACAGGATTTGAACACTGAAGCTTTCTTT
TRBD1 | - | TRBJ2-7 | TRBV5-1 | CASFEGTGVIEQYF | TGCGCCAGCTTCGAAGGGACAGGGGTAATAGAGCAGTACTTC
TRBD1 | - | TRBJ1-4 | TRBV25-1 | CASSEGDRGLHNEKLFF | TGTGCCAGCAGTGAGGGGGACAGGGGGCTTCATAATGAAAAACTGTTTTTT
TRBD2 | - | TRBJ2-2 | TRBV6-5 | CASSSESGAYTGELFF | TGTGCCAGCAGTTCTGAAAGCGGGGCTTACACCGGGGAGCTGTTTTTT
- | - | TRBJ1-3 | TRBV9 | CASSVRGSSGNTIYF | TGTGCCAGCAGCGTGAGGGGGAGCTCTGGAAACACCATATATTTT
- | - | TRBJ2-3 | TRBV5-4 | CASSFPRGDTQYF | TGTGCCAGCAGCTTCCCACGGGGAGATACGCAGTATTTT
TRBD1 | - | TRBJ2-6 | TRBV7-2 | CASTEGGLSLSGANVLTF | TGTGCCAGCACAGAAGGGGGCCTCAGCCTCTCTGGGGCCAACGTCCTGACTTTC
TRBD1 | few | TRBJ2-5 | TRBV7-2 | CASSLWGQRLETQYF | TGTGCCAGCAGCTTGTGGGGACAGAGGCTAGAGACCCAGTACTTC
- | - | TRBJ2-7 | TRBV5-3 | CARSFSGEDRDYEQYF | TGTGCCAGAAGCTTTTCGGGGGAAGACAGGGACTACGAGCAGTACTTC
TRBD2 | once | TRBJ2-1 | TRBV9 | CASSVAPGGGQFF | TGTGCCAGCAGCGTAGCCCCCGGGGGGGGGCAGTTCTTC
TRBD2 | - | TRBJ2-7 | TRBV4-1 | CASSLGPGGPYYEQYF | TGCGCCAGCAGCCTTGGGCCGGGGGGACCCTACTACGAGCAGTACTTC
TRBD2 | - | TRBJ2-1 | TRBV5-1 | CASSTGTTTYNEQFF | TGCGCCAGCAGTACCGGGACTACAACCTACAATGAGCAGTTCTTC
- | - | TRBJ2-7 | TRBV18 | CASSPPVQGLNEQYF | TGTGCCAGCTCACCACCGGTGCAGGGGTTAAACGAGCAGTACTTC
TRBD1 | - | TRBJ1-1 | TRBV5-1 | CASSRTGTANTEAFF | TGCGCCAGCAGCAGAACCGGGACAGCTAACACTGAAGCTTTCTTT
- | few | TRBJ1-6 | TRBV5-1 | CASSLVGQASSYNSPLHF | TGCGCCAGCAGCTTGGTGGGGCAGGCAAGCTCCTATAATTCACCCCTCCACTTT
TRBD1 | few | TRBJ1-3 | TRBV7-6 | CASSAQGQFSGNTIYF | TGTGCCAGCAGCGCCCAGGGACAGTTCTCTGGAAACACCATATATTTT
TRBD1 | - | TRBJ1-1 | TRBV19 | CASSIQGADTEAFF | TGTGCCAGTAGTATACAGGGGGCGGACACTGAAGCTTTCTTT
- | - | TRBJ2-1 | TRBV3-1/TRBV3-2 | CASSHFGPESLFF | TGTGCCAGCAGCCATTTTGGTCCGGAGTCGCTGTTCTTC
TRBD2 | - | TRBJ2-1 | TRBV7-8 | CASSSAGTSFEQFF | TGTGCCAGCAGCTCGGCCGGGACTAGCTTTGAGCAGTTCTTC
- | - | TRBJ2-7 | TRBV5-1 | CASSPFGLESSYEQYF | TGCGCCAGCAGCCCATTCGGACTCGAGAGCTCCTACGAGCAGTACTTC
TRBD1 | - | TRBJ2-1 | TRBV19 | CASTRETGGGNEQFF | TGTGCCAGTACCAGGGAGACAGGGGGCGGGAATGAGCAGTTCTTC
- | - | TRBJ2-3 | TRBV10-3 | CAMARSTDTQYF | TGTGCCATGGCCAGGAGCACAGATACGCAGTATTTT
TRBD1 | once | TRBJ1-2 | TRBV5-1 | CASSFDSGGDNYGYTF | TGCGCCAGCAGCTTCGATTCAGGGGGCGACAACTATGGCTACACCTTC